This T cell receptor beta chain was identified during a study of T cells expressing NK-cell markers. At the level of the study: The study sequenced eight donors, seven HCMV-seropositive and one seronegative.

Study results and caveats: In roughly six donors, dominant NKG2C+ clonotypes were roughly 1.0-7.5% of CD8+ T cells. The CD3+CD56-NKG2C+ fraction of several donors was likewise dominated by these clonotypes.

With respect to this clonotype: Its antigen is not identified.

The CDR3 totals 14 residues. TCRdb reprocessed the 5' RACE reads; each CDR3 protein has one entry and no DNA is given. The repertoire table contains tens of thousands of distinct CDR3 sequences. V is TRBV6-7 and J is TRBJ1-1; TCRdb selects TRBD1, and the lack of DNA leaves this call unchecked. TRBV6-7 falls under the ORF class, with uncertain function. The TCR originated in a woman between 18 and 70 years old in good health. Sequenced: blood T cells: a sorted CD56 or NKG2C T cell subset, CD4+ or CD8+ T cells, or bulk PBMC T cells (not recorded which). The CDR3 here is CAGIHRDKNTEAFF.